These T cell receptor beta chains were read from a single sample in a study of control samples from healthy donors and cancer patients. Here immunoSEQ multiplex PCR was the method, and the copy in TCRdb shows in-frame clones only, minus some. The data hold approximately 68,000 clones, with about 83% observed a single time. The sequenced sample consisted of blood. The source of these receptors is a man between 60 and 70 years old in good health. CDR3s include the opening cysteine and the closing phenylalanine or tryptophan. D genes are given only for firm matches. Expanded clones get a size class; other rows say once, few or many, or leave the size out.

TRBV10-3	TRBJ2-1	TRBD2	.	TGTGCCATCAGACCGAATAGCGGGGGGAACAATGAGCAGTTCTTC	CAIRPNSGGNNEQFF
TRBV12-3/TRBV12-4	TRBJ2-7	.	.	TGTGCCAGCCTAGGGGGGTACGAGCAGTACTTC	CASLGGYEQYF
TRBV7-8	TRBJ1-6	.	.	TGTGCCAGCAGCTTACTGAGGGGAGATAATTCACCCCTCCACTTT	CASSLLRGDNSPLHF
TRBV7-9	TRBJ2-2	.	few	TGTGCCAGCAGCTTTCAGGGCATGAACACCGGGGAGCTGTTTTTT	CASSFQGMNTGELFF
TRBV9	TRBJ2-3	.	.	TGTGCCAGCAGCGTCAGTACGGGACACCCCACAGATACGCAGTATTTT	CASSVSTGHPTDTQYF
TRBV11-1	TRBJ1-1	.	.	TGTGCCAGCAGCCAAGAGTGGGACACTGAAGCTTTCTTT	CASSQEWDTEAFF
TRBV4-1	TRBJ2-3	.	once	TGCGCCAGCAGCCAAGTACGTTCAGCTGCAGATACGCAGTATTTT	CASSQVRSAADTQYF
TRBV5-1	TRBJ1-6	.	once	TGCGCCAGCAGCTCCCTCCCCGCGAGCTCCTATAATTCACCCCTCCACTTT	CASSSLPASSYNSPLHF
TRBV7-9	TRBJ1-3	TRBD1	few	TGTGCCAGCAGCCCTCGAACAGGGGTTTCTGGAAACACCATATATTTT	CASSPRTGVSGNTIYF
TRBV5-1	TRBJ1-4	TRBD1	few	TGCGCCAGCAGCTTTGGACAGGGGAGTGAAAAACTGTTTTTT	CASSFGQGSEKLFF
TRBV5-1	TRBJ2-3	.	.	TGCGCCAGCAGCTTGGTCGGAACAGATACGCAGTATTTT	CASSLVGTDTQYF
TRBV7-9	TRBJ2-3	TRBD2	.	TGTGCCAGCAGCGCCACGACTAGCGGGAACGCGGGAGATACGCAGTATTTT	CASSATTSGNAGDTQYF
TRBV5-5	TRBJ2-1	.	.	TGTGCCAGCAGCTCTTGGGGGTATGAGCAGTTCTTC	CASSSWGYEQFF
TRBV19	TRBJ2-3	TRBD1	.	TGTGCCAGTAGTACCCAGACAGGGGGAGGACGAGATACGCAGTATTTT	CASSTQTGGGRDTQYF
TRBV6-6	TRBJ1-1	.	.	TGTGCCAGCAGTTACCGACCGGGGGGGAATGAAGCTTTCTTT	CASSYRPGGNEAFF
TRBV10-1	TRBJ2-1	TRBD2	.	TGCGCCAGCAATCGCGGGAGGCCCCACAATGAGCAGTTCTTC	CASNRGRPHNEQFF
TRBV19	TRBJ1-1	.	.	TGTGCCAGTAGTACAAGACAGCTCGGGGGGAGAGCTTTCTTT	CASSTRQLGGRAFF
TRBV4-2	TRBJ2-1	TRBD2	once	TGTGCCAGCAGCCCCGGGACTAGCCTATACAATGAGCAGTTCTTC	CASSPGTSLYNEQFF
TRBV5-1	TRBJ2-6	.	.	TGCGCCAGCAGCGACCTCGAGACTGGGGCCAACGTCCTGACTTTC	CASSDLETGANVLTF
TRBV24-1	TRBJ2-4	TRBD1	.	TGTGCCACCAGTGCCTCGAGCGGACAGGAGGTAAACATTCAGTACTTC	CATSASSGQEVNIQYF
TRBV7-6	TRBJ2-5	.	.	TGTGCCAGCAGCTTAGGGGAAGAGACCCAGTACTTC	CASSLGEETQYF
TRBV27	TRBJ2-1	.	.	TGTGCCAGCCAGAACCGGGGGGCGGGGGCGAGAAATGAGCAGTTCTTC	CASQNRGAGARNEQFF
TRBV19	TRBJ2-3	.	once	TGTGCCAGTAGTATAGTCCCCCTGGGGAGGTGGACAAACACAGATACGCAGTATTTT	CASSIVPLGRWTNTDTQYF
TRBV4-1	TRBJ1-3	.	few	TGCGCCAGCAGCCAAGGCACGGTAGCCTCTGGAAACACCATATATTTT	CASSQGTVASGNTIYF
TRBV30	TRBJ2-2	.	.	TGTGCCTGGAGACTTTTGGGGCCCGGGGAGCTGTTTTTT	CAWRLLGPGELFF
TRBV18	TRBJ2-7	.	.	TGTGCCAGCTCACTTATTTCAGTCCAGGGTGCATTGGGCGAGCAGTACTTC	CASSLISVQGALGEQYF
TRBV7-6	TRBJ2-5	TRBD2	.	TGTGCCAGCAGCCCCCAAGCGGGAGGGCTCCAAGAGACCCAGTACTTC	CASSPQAGGLQETQYF
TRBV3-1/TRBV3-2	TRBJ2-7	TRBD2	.	TGTGCCAGCAGCCGCAAAGCCCCTGGACTAGCGGGAGGGAGCTACGAGCAGTACTTC	CASSRKAPGLAGGSYEQYF
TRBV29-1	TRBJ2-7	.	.	TGCAGCGTGCGAGGTTGGTTGGACGAGCAGTACTTC	CSVRGWLDEQYF
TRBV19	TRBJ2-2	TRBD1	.	TGTGCCAGTAGGAGTGGACAGGGGCGTACCGGGGAGCTGTTTTTT	CASRSGQGRTGELFF
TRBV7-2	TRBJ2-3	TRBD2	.	TGTGCCAGCAGTCGCACTAGCGGGAGGGCCAGATGGGCGACAGATACGCAGTATTTT	CASSRTSGRARWATDTQYF
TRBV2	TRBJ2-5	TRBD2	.	TGTGCCAGCAGTGAGTGCGGGACTAGCGGGAGCCGGGAGACCCAGTACTTC	CASSECGTSGSRETQYF
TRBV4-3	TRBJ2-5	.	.	TGCGCCAGCAGCCAAGAACTAGGAGGGGGTGGAGAGACCCAGTACTTC	CASSQELGGGGETQYF
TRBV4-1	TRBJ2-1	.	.	TGCGCCAGCAGCCAAGTGGGCCGGGTTGATGAGCAGTTCTTC	CASSQVGRVDEQFF
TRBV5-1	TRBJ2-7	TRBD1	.	TGCGCCAGCAGCGCGAGACAGGGGATCTCCTACGAGCAGTACTTC	CASSARQGISYEQYF
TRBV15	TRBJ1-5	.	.	TGTGCCACCAGCAGAGATCACAGGGCGGGGGGCAATCAGCCCCAGCATTTT	CATSRDHRAGGNQPQHF
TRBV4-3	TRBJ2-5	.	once	TGCGCCAGCAGCCAAGGGGCATTGGCGGTACAAGAGACCCAGTACTTC	CASSQGALAVQETQYF
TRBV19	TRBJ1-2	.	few	TGTGCCAGTAGGACTGACAGGTCTGGCTACACCTTC	CASRTDRSGYTF
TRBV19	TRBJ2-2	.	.	TGTGCCAGTAGTATCGCACAGATGAACACCGGGGAGCTGTTTTTT	CASSIAQMNTGELFF
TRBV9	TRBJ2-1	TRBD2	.	TGTGCCAGCAGCGTTAGCGGGGGCTCCCACAATGAGCAGTTCTTC	CASSVSGGSHNEQFF
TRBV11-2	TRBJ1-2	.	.	TGTGCCAGCAGCTTAGACTTAGGGGTCGGCTATGGCTACACCTTC	CASSLDLGVGYGYTF
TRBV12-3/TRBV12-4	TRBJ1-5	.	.	TGTGCCAGCAGTCGGGGGGGAACTCAGCCCCAGCATTTT	CASSRGGTQPQHF
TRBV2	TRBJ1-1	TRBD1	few	TGTGCCAGCAGGGGGACAGAGGTTAACACTGAAGCTTTCTTT	CASRGTEVNTEAFF
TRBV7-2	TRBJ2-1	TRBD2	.	TGTGCCAGCAGCCTACTAGCGGGTTCGGGTGAGCAGTTCTTC	CASSLLAGSGEQFF
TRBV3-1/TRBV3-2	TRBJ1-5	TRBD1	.	TGTGCCAGCAGCCAAGGAAGGGGGCATAGCAATCAGCCCCAGCATTTT	CASSQGRGHSNQPQHF
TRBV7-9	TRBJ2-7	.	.	TGTGCCAGCAGCTTAGCTGGGGGGACCTACGAGCAGTACTTC	CASSLAGGTYEQYF
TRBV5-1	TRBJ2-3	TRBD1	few	TGCGCCAGCCGCTTACAGGGGTACACAGATACGCAGTATTTT	CASRLQGYTDTQYF
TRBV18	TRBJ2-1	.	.	TGTGCCAGCTCACCGACAGTATCCGGGAATGAGCAGTTCTTC	CASSPTVSGNEQFF
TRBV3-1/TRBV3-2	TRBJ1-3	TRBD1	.	TGTGCCAGCAGCCAGACAGGGGGAAAAAACACCATATATTTT	CASSQTGGKNTIYF
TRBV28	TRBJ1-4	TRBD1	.	TGTGCCAGCAGCCAGCCCGGGACAGGGGCTGAAAAACTGTTTTTT	CASSQPGTGAEKLFF
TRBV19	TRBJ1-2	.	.	TGTGCCAGTAGCCTGGGACAAGGTCTCGATGGCTACACCTTC	CASSLGQGLDGYTF
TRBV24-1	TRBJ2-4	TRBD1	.	TGTGCCACCAGTGATCCGTCCCTCCCAGAGACAGGGGGTCAAAACATTCAGTACTTC	CATSDPSLPETGGQNIQYF
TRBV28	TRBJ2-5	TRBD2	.	TGTGCCAGCAGTTTCGGCGGGAGAGTACAAGAGACCCAGTACTTC	CASSFGGRVQETQYF
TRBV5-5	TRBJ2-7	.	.	TGTGCCAGCAGCTTTCGGGGCGTAGGTCGCTACGAGCAGTACTTC	CASSFRGVGRYEQYF
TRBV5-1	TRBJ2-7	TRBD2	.	TGCGCCAGCAGTGCGGATTCCACTAGCGGTTCCTACGAGCAGTACTTC	CASSADSTSGSYEQYF
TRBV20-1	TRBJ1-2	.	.	TGCAGTGCTCCCCGTACTGATGGCTACACCTTC	CSAPRTDGYTF
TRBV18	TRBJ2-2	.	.	TGTGCCAGCTCACCAACTCAGGGCGGCACCGGGGAGCTGTTTTTT	CASSPTQGGTGELFF
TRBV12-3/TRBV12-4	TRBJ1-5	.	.	TGTGCCTCGACAATTGGGATTTGGCAGCCCCAGCATTTT	CASTIGIWQPQHF
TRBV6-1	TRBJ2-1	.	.	TGTGCCAGCAGTGAAGCTGGGTCGAGCGGGTTCAATGAGCAGTTCTTC	CASSEAGSSGFNEQFF